This T cell receptor (beta chain) originates from a study of T cell changes during pregnancy in multiple sclerosis. V gave up 0 bases and J gave up 6 bases; unmatched junction bases: 20. The germline gives CDR1 LGHNA, CDR2 YSLEER. CDR3 size: 20 residues. The repertoire was sequenced with immunoSEQ multiplex PCR; TCRdb's copy has only in-frame clones and lacks some. The table shows about 40,000 clones, with 91% occurring only once. The chain uses TRBV4-3 and TRBJ2-1; TRBD1 agrees at 7 bases. The sequences come from CD8+ T cells from peripheral blood mononuclear cells, collected before pregnancy. The source is a female donor with multiple sclerosis, enrolled in a pregnancy study. CDR3 DNA sequence: TGCGCCAGCAGCCAAGAAGGTGAGAGCCAGGGGGTTCCTCCCCCCAATGAGCAGTTCTTC. Protein: CASSQEGESQGVPPPNEQFF.